The 20 T cell receptor beta chains below were found in one sample sequenced in a study of T cell responses to AZD1222 COVID-19 vaccine. The table came from immunoSEQ multiplex PCR; TCRdb's copy has only in-frame clones and leaves some out. The sample carries roughly 130,000 clones, just over 85% recorded once. The material was peripheral blood, obtained on day 0 of AZD1222 vaccination. Receptors originate from an adult in good health.

The chain couples TRBV19 to TRBJ1-3; D call uncertain. The CDR3 totals 14 residues. V dropped 4 bases and J dropped 5 bases, with 12 bases sitting between them. The germline gives CDR1 LNHDA, CDR2 SQIVND (reference sequence). The CDR3 is CASSTMTERNTIYF. In DNA form, the CDR3 reads TGTGCCAGTAGTACGATGACGGAACGAAACACCATATATTTT.

The J gene is TRBJ1-5, the V gene TRBV18, with a possible D match to TRBD1 (5 bases). V lost 2 bases and J lost 5, with 10 bases in between. The CDR3 loop spans 14 amino acids. The V gene's germline CDR1 is KGHSH and CDR2 LQKENI. CDR3 sequence: CASSPDSGHQPQHF. The CDR3 DNA follows: TGTGCCAGCTCACCAGACTCGGGGCATCAGCCCCAGCATTTT. Based on the CDR3 plus reference TRBV18 and TRBJ1-5, the full variable domain is NAGVMQNPRHLVRRRGQEARLRCSPMKGHSHVYWYRQLPEEGLKFMVYLQKENIIDESGMPKERFSAEFPKEGPSILRIQQVVRGDSAAYFCASSPDSGHQPQHFGDGTRLSIL.

This clone was found a few times. The chain couples TRBV10-3 to TRBJ2-7; weak D call: TRBD1 (6 bases). Germline-derived CDR1 and CDR2 are ENHRY and SYGVKD. Trimming shortened V by 9 bases and J by 12 bases, and 24 bases separated the two germline ends. This CDR3 has 13 amino acids. The CDR3 reads CAITHEPGEIAYF. CDR3 nucleotides: TGTGCCATTACACACGAACCAGGGGAAATCGCGTACTTC.

Details on this clone: Relative to the germline gene, one junction end is altered; a read error may explain this. This chain connects TRBV27 to TRBJ2-7; 9 bases map to TRBD2. This CDR3 has 16 residues. CDR1 is MNHEY and CDR2 is SMNVEV in the germline V gene (reference sequence). CDR3 loop: CASGFLAGGPTYEQYF. The CDR3 DNA is TGTGCCAGCGGTTTCTTGGCGGGAGGGCCCACCTACGAGCAGTACTTC.

This CDR3 is CASSESLTGELFF. The CDR3 bases are TGTGCCAGCAGTGAATCCCTAACCGGGGAGCTGTTTTTT. The rearrangement uses TRBV25-1 and TRBJ2-2; D call uncertain. Trimming cost V 1 base and J 5 bases, with 5 bases left between them. Germline CDR1 MGHDK, CDR2 SYGVNS. The CDR3 runs 13 residues.

V usage is TRBV2 and J usage is TRBJ1-5; perhaps TRBD1 as D (6 bases). The germline CDR1 and CDR2 sequences are SNHLY and FYNNEI. V lost 6 bases to trimming and J lost 3 bases, with 15 bases between them. CDR3 length: 15 residues. The CDR3 loop reads CASSEQGGDNQPQHF. Here the CDR3 DNA reads TGTGCCAGCAGCGAACAGGGTGGTGACAATCAGCCCCAGCATTTT.

The sample holds one count of this clone. The rearrangement links TRBV3-1 (or the pseudogene TRBV3-2) to TRBJ1-1; D perhaps matches TRBD1 (5 bases). Germline V gene lookup returns CDR1 LGHDT and CDR2 YNNKEL (reference sequence). CDR3 length: 14 amino acids. The V and J ends lost 1 base and 5 bases respectively, with 11 bases between them. The CDR3 loop is CASSQAGGETEAFF. For the CDR3, the DNA is TGTGCCAGCAGCCAAGCGGGGGGGGAAACTGAAGCTTTCTTT.

The rearrangement links TRBV5-1 to TRBJ1-6; TRBD1 might be the D (6 bases). Looked up from germline, CDR1 is SGHRS and CDR2 is YFSETQ. This CDR3 is 17 amino acids long. V lost 1 base and J 8 bases, leaving 19 bases between the germline ends. CDR3 in DNA: TGCGCCAGCAGCTTGTTGGCGTCGGGGGGCGGCGATTCACCCCTCCACTTT. This gives the protein CASSLLASGGGDSPLHF.

V and J are TRBV6-5 and TRBJ1-5; D perhaps matches TRBD1 (5 bases). V lost 6 bases and J lost 0, with 12 bases in between. The CDR3 runs to 15 residues. Germline CDR1 and CDR2: MNHEY and SVGAGI. CDR3 amino acids: CASRVMGGSNQPQHF. The CDR3 bases are TGTGCCAGCAGAGTCATGGGGGGTAGCAATCAGCCCCAGCATTTT.

In this sample, this clone turned up a few times. The chain is built from TRBV2 and TRBJ1-1; no firm D call. Trimming left V 5 bases short and J 0 bases short, with 7 bases between. The CDR3 runs to 13 residues. Germline V gene sequence: CDR1 SNHLY, CDR2 FYNNEI. DNA for the CDR3: TGTGCCAGCAGTCATGGGTTGAACACTGAAGCTTTCTTT. It codes for CASSHGLNTEAFF.

This clone turned up a few times. The chain uses TRBV6-5 and TRBJ2-2; D is unresolved. V was trimmed by 2 bases and J by 6 bases, leaving 4 bases between them. Germline assignment: CDR1 MNHEY and CDR2 SVGAGI. The CDR3 consists of 12 residues. For the CDR3, the DNA is TGTGCCAGCAGTTACCCCGCCGGGGAGCTGTTTTTT. Translated, it gives CASSYPAGELFF.

The CDR3 DNA reads as TGTGCCAGCAGCCTAACCGGGACCGGAGTAGGGGAGCAGTACTTC. As protein: CASSLTGTGVGEQYF. The rearrangement uses TRBV7-9 and TRBJ2-7; D is perhaps TRBD1 or TRBD2 (5 bases each). V was shortened by 5 bases and J by 7 bases, with 21 bases between the two germline ends. CDR3 length: 15 amino acids. Germline CDR1 SEHNR, CDR2 FQNEAQ (reference sequence).

The rearrangement links TRBV7-6 to TRBJ2-1; D gene unclear. Trimming left V 1 base short and J 8 bases short, with 9 bases between. The CDR3 has 13 residues. Germline V gene lookup returns CDR1 SGHVS and CDR2 FNYEAQ. Here the CDR3 DNA reads TGTGCCAGCAGCTTAGATCATACATATGAGCAGTTCTTC. Residues: CASSLDHTYEQFF.

The chain employs TRBV24-1 and TRBJ1-1; 9 bases match TRBD1. CDR1 and CDR2 (germline): KGHDR, SFDVKD. The CDR3 runs to 17 residues. J lost 5 bases, V lost 8 bases, and 17 bases had no gene match. CDR3 bases: TGTGCCACCAATATAGGACAGGGGCATACGAGGTGGACTGAAGCTTTCTTT. Its protein is CATNIGQGHTRWTEAFF.

In its sample, this clone ranks as medium-sized. The rearrangement uses TRBV3-1 (or the pseudogene TRBV3-2) and TRBJ2-3; D perhaps matches TRBD2 (5 bases). Germline-derived CDR1 and CDR2 are LGHDT and YNNKEL (reference sequence). Trimming removed 1 base from V and 0 bases from J, with 5 bases in between. The CDR3 spans 14 residues. The CDR3 loop reads CASSQAGSTDTQYF. In DNA form, the CDR3 reads TGTGCCAGCAGCCAAGCGGGAAGCACAGATACGCAGTATTTT.

This clone showed up just a few times. The genes are TRBV4-2 and TRBJ1-4, with 8 positions matching TRBD1. V was pared by 3 bases and J by 0 bases, with 6 bases of the junction left unmatched. The CDR3 contains 17 residues. Germline-derived CDR1 and CDR2 are LGHNA and YNFKEQ. The CDR3 region has the DNA TGTGCCAGCAGCCACGGACAGGGCGTAGCAACTAATGAAAAACTGTTTTTT. It yields the protein CASSHGQGVATNEKLFF.

The chain links TRBV6-6 to TRBJ1-1, with D unclear. Germline assignment: CDR1 MNHNY and CDR2 SVGAGI (reference sequence). The V end lost 5 bases, the J end lost 4 bases, and 20 bases lay between the germline ends. CDR3 length: 16 residues. Here the CDR3 DNA reads TGTGCCAGCAGTACAGCCCCGCGGGGAGGGAGCACTGAAGCTTTCTTT. Amino acid sequence: CASSTAPRGGSTEAFF.

The gene calls are TRBV11-2 and TRBJ2-5, with D hard to call. The CDR3 runs to 16 residues. V dropped 5 bases and J dropped 0 bases, with 16 bases sitting between them. CDR1 is SGHAT, CDR2 FQNNGV, per germline. CDR3 in amino acids: CASSGWGLPYQETQYF. Here the CDR3 DNA reads TGTGCCAGCAGCGGCTGGGGATTACCGTACCAAGAGACCCAGTACTTC.

This sequence joins TRBV29-1 and TRBJ2-7; D not resolved. The CDR3 runs to 13 residues. Germline CDR1 and CDR2: SQVTM and ANQGSEA. V shed 0 bases and J shed 2 bases, with 8 bases lying between them. This chain's CDR3 is CSVEEGSAYEQYF. The CDR3 DNA is TGCAGCGTTGAAGAAGGTTCGGCCTACGAGCAGTACTTC.

The chain couples TRBV19 to TRBJ1-5, with 7 bases that match TRBD1. The CDR3 has 19 residues. CDR1 and CDR2 from the germline V gene are LNHDA and SQIVND (reference sequence). J was trimmed by 0 bases and V by 4 bases; bases with no gene match: 15. The CDR3, as DNA: TGTGCCAGTAGTACAAAACTAAAAGGGACAGTATATAGCAATCAGCCCCAGCATTTT. Translation: CASSTKLKGTVYSNQPQHF.